One sample yielded the 20 T cell receptor beta chains listed below, sequenced in a study of cytomegalovirus exposure and HLA in healthy donors. The PCR contained 60 Vbeta and 13 Jbeta primers. Assay used: immunoSEQ multiplex PCR; TCRdb lists only in-frame clones, some missing. The table records some 190,000 clones, 65% to 85% of them present only once. Sequenced material: PBMCs. The receptors originated from a man in his forties in good health and CMV-seropositive.

As for this clone: Other DNA variants within this sample encode the same CDR3. V gene TRBV18 combines with J gene TRBJ1-1; no firm D call. Trimming cost V 5 bases and J 1 base, with 5 bases left between them. CDR3 size: 12 residues. Germline values: CDR1 KGHSH, CDR2 LQKENI. The CDR3, as DNA: TGTGCCAGCTCAAGACAGAACACTGAAGCTTTCTTT. Translation: CASSRQNTEAFF.

This clone appeared once. The chain has TRBV5-8 and TRBJ2-7; D might be TRBD2 (6 bases). This CDR3 contains 14 residues. CDR1 and CDR2 (germline): SGHTS, YDEGEE. V gave up 3 bases and J gave up 2 bases, with 12 bases separating them. The CDR3 DNA follows: TGTGCCAGCAGCTGGCGGGGCGGCGCCTACGAGCAGTACTTC. Its translation is CASSWRGGAYEQYF.

V usage is TRBV5-1 and J usage is TRBJ2-4, with D perhaps TRBD1 (5 bases). CDR1 and CDR2 (germline): SGHRS, YFSETQ. V lost 4 bases and J 5 bases, leaving 16 bases between the germline ends. The CDR3 covers 15 residues. For the CDR3, the DNA is TGCGCCAGCAGCAAAGGGGTGCCCTACGAAAACATTCAGTACTTC. This translates into CASSKGVPYENIQYF.

This clone was detected once. The CDR3 reads CASAPMSGQPQHF. CDR3 DNA sequence: TGTGCCAGTGCTCCCATGAGCGGACAGCCCCAGCATTTT. The chain has TRBV19 and TRBJ1-5; D is unresolved. Germline CDR1 is LNHDA and CDR2 is SQIVND (reference sequence). CDR3 size: 13 residues. Trimming removed 8 bases from V and 7 bases from J, with 15 bases in between.

The CDR3 is CASSQGTSGRSNTYEQYF. The CDR3 DNA follows: TGTGCCAGCAGCCAAGGGACTAGCGGAAGAAGCAATACCTACGAGCAGTACTTC. J is TRBJ2-7 and V is TRBV9; 11 positions match TRBD2. This CDR3 spans 18 amino acids. The V and J ends lost 4 bases and 2 bases, in that order; junction bases with no gene match: 14. The germline V gene has CDR1 SGDLS and CDR2 YYNGEE.

The chain links TRBV9 to TRBJ1-1, with a possible D match to TRBD1 (5 bases). Per the germline V gene, CDR1 is SGDLS and CDR2 is YYNGEE. Trimming cost V 0 bases and J 5 bases, with 14 bases left between them. This CDR3 contains 15 residues. CDR3 nucleotides: TGTGCCAGCAGCGTAGCCTCCGGGGGTTGGACTGAAGCTTTCTTT. Amino acid sequence: CASSVASGGWTEAFF. Full variable domain (missing parts from reference TRBV9 and TRBJ1-1): DSGVTQTPKHLITATGQRVTLRCSPRSGDLSVYWYQQSLDQGLQFLIQYYNGEERAKGNILERFSAQQFPDLHSELNLSSLELGDSALYFCASSVASGGWTEAFFGQGTRLTVV.

This clone was detected only a few times. The V call is TRBV19, the J call TRBJ2-1, with a weak D call TRBD1 (6 bases). The CDR3 is 12 residues long. V was shortened by 3 bases and J by 12 bases, with 12 bases between the two germline ends. Looked up from germline, CDR1 is LNHDA and CDR2 is SQIVND (reference sequence). The CDR3: CASSMSRGRQFF. The CDR3 nucleotides are TGTGCCAGTAGTATGTCCAGGGGAAGGCAGTTCTTC.

The CDR3 DNA reads TGCAGCGCAGGGGGGAGCAATCAGCCCCAGCATTTT. As protein: CSAGGSNQPQHF. The chain links TRBV29-1 to TRBJ1-5, with 7 bases that match TRBD1. The CDR3 has 12 residues. Trimming cost V 7 bases and J 1 base; bases outside gene matches: 1. Germline loops: CDR1 SQVTM, CDR2 ANQGSEA.

The chain joins TRBV6-1 to TRBJ1-1; D is possibly TRBD1 (6 bases). Germline CDR1 MNHNS, CDR2 SASEGT. The CDR3 runs 13 residues. Trimming removed 3 bases at V and 7 bases at J, with 12 bases between. The CDR3: CASSDWGQGEAFF. For the CDR3, the DNA is TGTGCCAGCAGTGACTGGGGGCAGGGTGAAGCTTTCTTT.

The rearrangement joins TRBV27 to TRBJ2-7, with TRBD1 matching 8 bases. The CDR3 length is 13 residues. V trimming: 5 bases; J trimming: 3 bases; junction bases outside the gene matches: 3. Per the germline V gene, CDR1 is MNHEY and CDR2 is SMNVEV (reference sequence). In DNA form, the CDR3 reads TGTGCCAGCAGTGACAGGGGACTCTACGAGCAGTACTTC. This gives the protein CASSDRGLYEQYF.

The rearrangement joins TRBV27 to TRBJ2-1, with 8 bases identical to TRBD2. This CDR3 spans 15 amino acids. Germline V gene lookup returns CDR1 MNHEY and CDR2 SMNVEV (reference sequence). Trimming took 4 bases from V and 2 from J; bases not matched to a gene: 4. CDR3 sequence (DNA): TGTGCCAGCAGTTCAGGACTAGCTACCTACAATGAGCAGTTCTTC. Protein product: CASSSGLATYNEQFF.

V gene TRBV7-9 combines with J gene TRBJ2-5; no firm D call. Trimming pared 5 bases from V and 4 bases from J, leaving 11 bases between. The CDR3 sequence is 13 residues long. Germline values: CDR1 SEHNR, CDR2 FQNEAQ (reference sequence). DNA for the CDR3: TGTGCCAGCAGCCGCCCTGGGCGAGAGACCCAGTACTTC. Translating gives CASSRPGRETQYF.

The chain links TRBV6-4 to TRBJ2-1; TRBD2 agrees at 14 bases. The trim removed 6 bases at V and 6 bases at J, leaving 7 bases unmatched. The CDR3 spans 16 residues. Germline CDR1 reads MRHNA; CDR2 reads SNTAGT. The CDR3 loop reads CASSASGTSGSNEQFF. CDR3 bases: TGTGCCAGCAGCGCCTCCGGGACTAGCGGGAGCAATGAGCAGTTCTTC.

J is TRBJ1-2 and V is TRBV6-1; D is possibly TRBD1 (5 bases). The CDR3 has 13 amino acids. The ends were cut back, 6 bases at V and 4 bases at J, with 12 bases in the middle. Germline V CDR1 and CDR2: MNHNS, SASEGT. CDR3 sequence reads: CASRRTTGYGYTF. The CDR3 DNA sequence: TGTGCCAGCAGAAGGACAACAGGCTATGGCTACACCTTC.

The genes are TRBV19 and TRBJ2-2; no firm D call. Germline loops: CDR1 LNHDA, CDR2 SQIVND (reference sequence). The V end lost 1 base, the J end lost 6 bases, and 6 bases lay between the germline ends. This CDR3 contains 13 residues. The CDR3 DNA reads as TGTGCCAGTAGTATAGGCGGAGCCGGGGAGCTGTTTTTT. It specifies CASSIGGAGELFF.

The chain joins TRBV2 to TRBJ2-5; TRBD2 matches at 7 bases. TRBJ2-7 matches the DNA end more closely, so the J call is doubtful. The CDR3 has 15 residues. The V gene's germline CDR1 is SNHLY and CDR2 FYNNEI. The CDR3 sequence is CASRTVAGFSYEQYF. The CDR3 bases are TGTGCCAGCAGGACAGTAGCGGGTTTTTCCTACGAGCAGTACTTC.

The gene calls are TRBV19 and TRBJ2-3; D not resolved. Per the germline V gene, CDR1 is LNHDA and CDR2 is SQIVND (reference sequence). The CDR3 spans 14 residues. V was trimmed by 4 bases and J by 4 bases, leaving 12 bases between them. The CDR3 region is CASSTPNTADTQYF. In nucleotides, the CDR3 is TGTGCCAGTAGTACCCCGAATACAGCAGATACGCAGTATTTT.

The CDR3 nucleotides read TGCAGCCCCCGCCTTGAGGGACAGGTCCTCTCAGTTAGCAATCAGCCCCAGCATTTT. Its translation is CSPRLEGQVLSVSNQPQHF. The gene calls are TRBV29-1 and TRBJ1-5, with 8 bases lining up with TRBD1. Germline values: CDR1 SQVTM, CDR2 ANQGSEA. The length of the CDR3 is 19 residues. V lost 8 bases to trimming and J lost 0 bases; unmatched junction nucleotides: 21.

The V gene is TRBV6-5, the J gene TRBJ1-2, with 7 bases aligning to TRBD1. Germline-derived CDR1 and CDR2 are MNHEY and SVGAGI. This CDR3 is 14 amino acids long. The junction had 12 bases not matched to a gene; V was cut back by 6 bases and J by 8 bases. CDR3 bases: TGTGCCAGCAGATTCGGGACAGCTTCGAGGGGCTACACCTTC. Protein sequence: CASRFGTASRGYTF.

This clone was counted a few times. The chain employs TRBV7-6 and TRBJ2-3; maybe TRBD2 (5 bases). Trimming left V 5 bases short and J 2 bases short, with 14 bases between. The CDR3 has 15 amino acids. The V gene's germline CDR1 is SGHVS and CDR2 FNYEAQ. The CDR3 nucleotides are TGTGCCAGCAGCGGACGGACTGCCTTCACAGATACGCAGTATTTT. Amino acids: CASSGRTAFTDTQYF.